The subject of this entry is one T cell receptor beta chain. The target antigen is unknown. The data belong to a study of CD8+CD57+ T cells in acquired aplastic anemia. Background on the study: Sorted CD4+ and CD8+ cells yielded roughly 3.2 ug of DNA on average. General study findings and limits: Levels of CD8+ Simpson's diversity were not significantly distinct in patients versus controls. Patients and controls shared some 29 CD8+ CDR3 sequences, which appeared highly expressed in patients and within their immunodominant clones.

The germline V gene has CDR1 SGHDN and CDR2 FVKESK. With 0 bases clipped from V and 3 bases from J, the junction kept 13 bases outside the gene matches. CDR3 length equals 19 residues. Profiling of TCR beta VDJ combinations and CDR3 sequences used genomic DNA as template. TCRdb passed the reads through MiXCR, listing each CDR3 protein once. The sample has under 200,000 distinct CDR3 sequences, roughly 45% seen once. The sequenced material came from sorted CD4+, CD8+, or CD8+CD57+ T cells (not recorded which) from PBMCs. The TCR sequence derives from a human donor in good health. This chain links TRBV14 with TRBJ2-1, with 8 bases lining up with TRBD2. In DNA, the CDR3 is TGTGCCAGCAGCCAAGATACATCCGGACTCCTAGCGGGCTACAATGAGCAGTTCTTC. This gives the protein CASSQDTSGLLAGYNEQFF.